The clone carrying this T cell receptor (beta chain) was detected a few times. Its antigen remains unknown. The V gene's germline CDR1 is SGHTA and CDR2 FQGNSA. V was pared by 1 base and J by 0 bases, with 16 bases between. The CDR3 is 17 residues long. Unique molecular identifiers tagged the TCR beta cDNA libraries. T cells numbering 1 to 10 million yielded cDNA molecules that totaled about 500,000. TCRdb used MiXCR to reprocess the PCR reads, holding one entry per CDR3 protein. The table has about 460,000 distinct CDR3 sequences, less than 45% seen once. This record belongs to a study of post-analysis software for immune sequencing data. Study-level points and caveats: Patients had higher frequencies than controls of roughly five TRBV segments, including TRBV5-6, TRBV5-1 and TRBV20-1.

The sequenced sample consisted of blood. The chain carries TRBV7-2 and TRBJ2-7, with a possible D match to TRBD2 (7 bases). The clonotype was recovered from a girl aged 10-17 years with multiple sclerosis. Here the CDR3 reads CASSLVSAGASSYEQYF. The CDR3 region has the DNA TGTGCCAGCAGCTTAGTTTCGGCGGGGGCGAGCTCCTACGAGCAGTACTTC. Full variable domain (missing parts from reference TRBV7-2 and TRBJ2-7): GAGVSQSPSNKVTEKGKDVELRCDPISGHTALYWYRQSLGQGLEFLIYFQGNSAPDKSGLPSDRFSAERTGGSVSTLTIQRTQQEDSAVYLCASSLVSAGASSYEQYFGPGTRLTVT.